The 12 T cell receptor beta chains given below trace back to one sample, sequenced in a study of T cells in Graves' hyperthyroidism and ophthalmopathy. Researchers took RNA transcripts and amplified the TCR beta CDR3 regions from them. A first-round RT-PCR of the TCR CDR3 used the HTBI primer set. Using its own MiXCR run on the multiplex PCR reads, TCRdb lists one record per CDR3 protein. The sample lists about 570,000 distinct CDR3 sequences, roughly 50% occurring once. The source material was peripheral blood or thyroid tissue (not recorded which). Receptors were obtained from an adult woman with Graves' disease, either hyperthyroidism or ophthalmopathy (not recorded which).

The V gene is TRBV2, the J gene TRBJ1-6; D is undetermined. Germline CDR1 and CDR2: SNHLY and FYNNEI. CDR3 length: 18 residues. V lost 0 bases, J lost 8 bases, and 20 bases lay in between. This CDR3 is CASSEAERQQPQHSPLHF. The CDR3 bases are TGTGCCAGCAGTGAAGCGGAGCGCCAGCAGCCCCAGCATTCACCCCTCCACTTT.

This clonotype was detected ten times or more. In DNA form, the CDR3 reads TGTGCCAGCAGCCTCGGGCGGCAGATCTTTCTGACCTACGAGCAGTACTTC. It codes for CASSLGRQIFLTYEQYF. The chain carries TRBV7-9 and TRBJ2-7; D ambiguous. The CDR3 is 17 amino acids. V lost 5 bases and J 2 bases, leaving 22 bases between the germline ends. Germline CDR1 reads SEHNR; CDR2 reads FQNEAQ (reference sequence).

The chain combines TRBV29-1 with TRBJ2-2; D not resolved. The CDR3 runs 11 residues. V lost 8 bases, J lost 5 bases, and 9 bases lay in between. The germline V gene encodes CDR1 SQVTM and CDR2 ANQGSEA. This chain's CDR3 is CSKRPTGELFF. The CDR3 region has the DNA TGCAGCAAGAGACCAACCGGGGAGCTGTTTTTT.

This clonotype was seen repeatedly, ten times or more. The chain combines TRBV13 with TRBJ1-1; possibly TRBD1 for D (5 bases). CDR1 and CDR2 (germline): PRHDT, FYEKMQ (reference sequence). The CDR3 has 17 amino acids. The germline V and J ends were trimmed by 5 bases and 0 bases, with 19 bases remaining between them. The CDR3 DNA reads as TGTGCCAGCAGCCATTACCCCACCGGGACGGTGAACACTGAAGCTTTCTTT. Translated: CASSHYPTGTVNTEAFF. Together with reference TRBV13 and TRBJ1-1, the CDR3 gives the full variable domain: AAGVIQSPRHLIKEKRETATLKCYPIPRHDTVYWYQQGPGQDPQFLISFYEKMQSDKGSIPDRFSAQQFSDYHSELNMSSLELGDSALYFCASSHYPTGTVNTEAFFGQGTRLTVV.

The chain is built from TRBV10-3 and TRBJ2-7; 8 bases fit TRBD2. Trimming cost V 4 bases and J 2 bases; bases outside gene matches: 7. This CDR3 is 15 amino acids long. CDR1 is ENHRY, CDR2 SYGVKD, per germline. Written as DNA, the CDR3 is TGTGCCATCAGTGGGGCGGGAGGAAAACCCTACGAGCAGTACTTC. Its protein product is CAISGAGGKPYEQYF.

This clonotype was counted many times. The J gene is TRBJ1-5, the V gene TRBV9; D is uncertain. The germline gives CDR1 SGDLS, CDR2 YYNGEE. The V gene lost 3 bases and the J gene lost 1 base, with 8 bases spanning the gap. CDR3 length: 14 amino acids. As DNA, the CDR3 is TGTGCCAGCAGCGCCGGAAGGAGCAATCAGCCCCAGCATTTT. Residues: CASSAGRSNQPQHF.

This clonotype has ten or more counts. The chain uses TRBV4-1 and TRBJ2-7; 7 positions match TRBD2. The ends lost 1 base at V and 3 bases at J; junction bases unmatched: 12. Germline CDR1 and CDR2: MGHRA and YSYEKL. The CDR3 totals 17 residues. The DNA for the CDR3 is TGCGCCAGCAGCCAAGGACCCTGGGACGGGGGGAACTACGAGCAGTACTTC. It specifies CASSQGPWDGGNYEQYF.

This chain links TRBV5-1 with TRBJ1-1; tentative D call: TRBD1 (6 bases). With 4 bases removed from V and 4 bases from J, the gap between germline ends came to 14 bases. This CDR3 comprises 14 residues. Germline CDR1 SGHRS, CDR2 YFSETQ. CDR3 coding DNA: TGCGCCAGCAGCCTACAGGGCGGAGGCACTGAAGCTTTCTTT. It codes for CASSLQGGGTEAFF.

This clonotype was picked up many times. As DNA, the CDR3 is TGCAGCGTTTCCCCCGAGGGCCAGGGAAGGCGGACTAGTATGGAGACCCAGTACTTC. Protein: CSVSPEGQGRRTSMETQYF. The rearrangement joins TRBV29-1 to TRBJ2-5; 7 bases fit TRBD2. This CDR3 has 19 residues. V was clipped by 5 bases and J by 5 bases; unmatched bases: 26. Germline V gives CDR1 SQVTM, CDR2 ANQGSEA.

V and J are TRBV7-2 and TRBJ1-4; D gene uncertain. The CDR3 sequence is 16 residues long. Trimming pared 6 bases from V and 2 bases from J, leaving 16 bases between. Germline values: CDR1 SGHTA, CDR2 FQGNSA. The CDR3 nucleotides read TGTGCCAGCAGGACCTCTTCTGGCAGGACTAATGAAAAACTGTTTTTT. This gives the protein CASRTSSGRTNEKLFF.

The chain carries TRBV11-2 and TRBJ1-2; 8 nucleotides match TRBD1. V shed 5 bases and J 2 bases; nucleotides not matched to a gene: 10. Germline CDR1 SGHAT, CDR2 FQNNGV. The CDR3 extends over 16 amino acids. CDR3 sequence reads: CASSGTGGPANYGYTF. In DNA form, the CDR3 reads TGTGCCAGCAGCGGAACAGGGGGACCGGCCAACTATGGCTACACCTTC.

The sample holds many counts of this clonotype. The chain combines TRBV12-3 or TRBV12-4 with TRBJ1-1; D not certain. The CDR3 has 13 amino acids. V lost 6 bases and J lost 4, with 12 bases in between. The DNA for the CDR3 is TGTGCCAGCAGGAGAGTCGCTGGCACTGAAGCTTTCTTT. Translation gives CASRRVAGTEAFF.